This T cell receptor (beta chain) emerged from a study of T cell repertoires in cytomegalovirus infection. TCRdb reprocessed the reads via MiXCR and lists one record per CDR3 protein. Counted here are 100,000 to 150,000 distinct CDR3 sequences, 20% to 30% occurring once; the ten biggest clones make up 34%. This clonotype has more than one count but fewer than ten. What it binds is unknown. Germline V gene data show CDR1 as SEHNR and CDR2 as FQNEAQ (reference sequence). The CDR3 has 21 residues. Trimming took 0 bases from V and 5 from J; bases not matched to a gene: 20. The chain carries TRBV7-9 and TRBJ2-3, with 10 bases that match TRBD2. The sequencing input was PBMCs, sequenced either directly or after in vitro stimulation (not recorded which). The TCR comes from a human donor in good health (CMV status not recorded). Some clones in this sample may be carry-over from other donors' samples. The CDR3 reads CASSLARLAGVQLTAGDTQYF. CDR3 nucleotides: TGTGCCAGCAGCTTAGCGCGGCTAGCGGGAGTCCAACTCACCGCCGGAGATACGCAGTATTTT. Drawing the rest from reference TRBV7-9 and TRBJ2-3, the complete variable domain is DTGVSQNPRHKITKRGQNVTFRCDPISEHNRLYWYRQTLGQGPEFLTYFQNEAQLEKSRLLSDRFSAERPKGSFSTLEIQRTEQGDSAMYLCASSLARLAGVQLTAGDTQYFGPGTRLTVL.